The present entry profiles one T cell receptor beta chain with its context. Germline CDR1 reads SGHRS; CDR2 reads YFSETQ. After removal of 2 bases from V and 10 bases from J, the junction contained 8 bases not matched to a gene. This CDR3 comprises 14 residues. These data belong to a study of Graves' ophthalmopathy and Graves' hyperthyroidism. Beta-chain TCR CDR3 regions were amplified from RNA transcripts. In the first round, RT-PCR was carried out with HTBI primers, and a multiplex PCR formed the second round. TCRdb reanalysed the multiplex PCR reads using MiXCR and keeps one entry per CDR3 protein. The sample yields around 1,000,000 distinct CDR3 sequences, 35% to 40% seen once.

Sequencing was performed on peripheral blood or thyroid tissue (not recorded which). This chain uses TRBV5-1 with TRBJ1-3, with 8 bases identical to TRBD1. The sequence derives from an adult man with Graves' hyperthyroidism. The CDR3, as DNA: TGCGCCAGCAGCTTCGACAGGGGTGGCGATACCATATATTTT. Its translation is CASSFDRGGDTIYF.